The 18 T cell receptor beta chains in this list originate from one sample, sequenced in a study of regulatory and conventional T cells in RAG deficiency. Libraries were prepared by immunoSEQ multiplex PCR; TCRdb keeps only in-frame clonotypes and omits some of them. The data show about 50,000 clones, with over 80% seen just once and approximately 0.51% held by the top ten. Blood CD4+ CD25-low CD127-high conventional T cells supplied the genomic DNA template. The same data also contributed to another study, on regulatory T cells. That study reports: Amplification used 52 TRBV primers and 13 TRBJ primers.

The sample taken for sequencing was CD4+ effector T cells sorted from blood. Receptors were obtained from a human donor in good health.

The chain links TRBV6-1 to TRBJ1-2; 8 nucleotides agree with TRBD1. The CDR3 spans 11 residues. Germline V gene data show CDR1 as MNHNS and CDR2 as SASEGT. J gave up 11 bases and V 6 bases, and 5 bases lay outside the gene matches. The CDR3 DNA sequence: TGTGCCAGCAGCCGGACAGGGTTTTACACCTTC. Its translation: CASSRTGFYTF.

The chain carries TRBV9 and TRBJ1-2; 10 positions agree with TRBD1. CDR1 SGDLS and CDR2 YYNGEE come from the germline V gene. The CDR3 spans 14 residues. The junction had 5 bases not matched to a gene; V was cut back by 1 base and J by 8 bases. The CDR3 protein is CASSVSGTGDGYTF. As DNA, the CDR3 is TGTGCCAGCAGCGTAAGCGGGACAGGGGACGGCTACACCTTC.

The V and J genes are TRBV6-6 and TRBJ1-2, with unresolved D. The CDR3 length is 13 residues. The V gene's germline CDR1 is MNHNY and CDR2 SVGAGI (reference sequence). Trimming stripped 6 bases from V and 8 bases from J, with 16 bases between. CDR3 in DNA: TGTGCCAGCAGGAGGGAGGAATGGAAAGGCTACACCTTC. Protein: CASRREEWKGYTF.

The chain recombines TRBV6-6 with TRBJ2-5, with 11 bases aligning to TRBD1. CDR3 length: 16 amino acids. Trimming took 4 bases from V and 5 from J; bases not matched to a gene: 9. CDR1 is MNHNY, CDR2 SVGAGI, per germline (reference sequence). CDR3 protein: CASSSPGTGGKETQYF. The CDR3, as DNA: TGTGCCAGCAGTTCCCCCGGGACAGGGGGAAAGGAGACCCAGTACTTC.

The chain recombines TRBV19 with TRBJ1-2, with D uncertain. Trimming took 3 bases from V and 0 from J, leaving 11 bases between them. Per germline, CDR1 LNHDA and CDR2 SQIVND (reference sequence). The CDR3 covers 15 residues. In DNA, the CDR3 is TGTGCCAGTAGTATTTACTCAGCCTCTAACTATGGCTACACCTTC. Protein sequence: CASSIYSASNYGYTF.

This chain connects TRBV5-1 to TRBJ1-1, with a possible D match to TRBD1 (6 bases). This CDR3 contains 16 residues. Germline CDR1 SGHRS, CDR2 YFSETQ. V lost 1 base, J lost 0 bases, and 13 bases lay in between. The CDR3 protein is CASSLHGQSMNTEAFF. Here the CDR3 DNA reads TGCGCCAGCAGCTTGCACGGACAGTCAATGAACACTGAAGCTTTCTTT. Together with reference TRBV5-1 and TRBJ1-1, the CDR3 gives the full variable domain: KAGVTQTPRYLIKTRGQQVTLSCSPISGHRSVSWYQQTPGQGLQFLFEYFSETQRNKGNFPGRFSGRQFSNSRSEMNVSTLELGDSALYLCASSLHGQSMNTEAFFGQGTRLTVV.

The chain is built from TRBV6-5 and TRBJ1-4, with 7 bases identical to TRBD1. This CDR3 has 15 amino acids. Germline V gene sequence: CDR1 MNHEY, CDR2 SVGAGI. V dropped 7 bases and J dropped 5; count of bases not matched to a gene: 10. In DNA form, the CDR3 reads TGTGCCAGCACTCAGGGGGGCACCCGAAATGAAAAACTGTTTTTT. Its protein is CASTQGGTRNEKLFF.

CDR3: CASSDLRGGEQFF. The CDR3 DNA reads TGTGCCAGTAGTGACCTCAGGGGAGGTGAGCAGTTCTTC. This sequence joins TRBV19 and TRBJ2-1; tentatively, D is TRBD1 or TRBD2 (6 bases each). The CDR3 is 13 residues long. The ends were cut back, 5 bases at V and 9 bases at J, with 14 bases in the middle. CDR1 LNHDA and CDR2 SQIVND come from the germline V gene (reference sequence).

The rearrangement joins TRBV29-1 to TRBJ2-1; 8 nucleotides line up with TRBD2. The trim removed 2 bases at V and 8 bases at J, leaving 5 bases unmatched. Germline V gives CDR1 SQVTM, CDR2 ANQGSEA. This CDR3 is 13 amino acids long. CDR3 sequence reads: CSVERGLVDEQFF. The CDR3, as DNA: TGCAGCGTTGAACGGGGACTAGTCGATGAGCAGTTCTTC.

The gene calls are TRBV2 and TRBJ2-7, with D hard to call. This CDR3 contains 12 residues. The V gene's germline CDR1 is SNHLY and CDR2 FYNNEI. Deletions cut 0 bases from V and 4 bases from J, with 4 bases between. The CDR3 nucleotides read TGTGCCAGCAGTGAAGCAGTTTACGAGCAGTACTTC. Its protein product is CASSEAVYEQYF.

The genes are TRBV5-1 and TRBJ1-1; weak D call: TRBD1 (5 bases). V lost 0 bases, J lost 0 bases, and 12 bases lay in between. The length of the CDR3 is 16 residues. Germline CDR1 is SGHRS and CDR2 is YFSETQ. This CDR3 reads CASSLATDFMNTEAFF. CDR3 DNA sequence: TGCGCCAGCAGCTTGGCGACAGATTTCATGAACACTGAAGCTTTCTTT.

The chain joins TRBV6-1 to TRBJ1-4; 8 nucleotides match TRBD1. V was pared by 4 bases and J by 0 bases, with 10 bases of the junction left unmatched. The CDR3 spans 18 residues. The germline CDR1 and CDR2 sequences are MNHNS and SASEGT. The CDR3 is CASSVGTGGLSTNEKLFF. CDR3 nucleotide sequence: TGTGCCAGCAGTGTAGGTACAGGGGGTTTATCAACTAATGAAAAACTGTTTTTT.

The V gene is TRBV18, the J gene TRBJ1-1; D perhaps matches TRBD1 (5 bases). This CDR3 is 13 amino acids long. V was cut by 4 bases and J by 2 bases, with 8 bases left in between. Germline lookup yields CDR1 KGHSH and CDR2 LQKENI. CDR3 coding DNA: TGTGCCAGCTCACTGGACACCAACACTGAAGCTTTCTTT. The encoded protein is CASSLDTNTEAFF.

In the case of this clone: One junction end disagrees with the germline gene, perhaps due to a read error. The rearrangement links TRBV5-6 to TRBJ2-7, with 12 bases identical to TRBD2. CDR3 length equals 15 residues. Germline CDR1 and CDR2: SGHDT and YYEEEE. As DNA, the CDR3 is TGTGCCCGCAGCCCGGGACTAGCGGGTCTGTACGAGCAGTACTTC. The encoded protein is CARSPGLAGLYEQYF.

The rearrangement uses TRBV18 and TRBJ2-2; 7 bases agree with TRBD1. From germline, CDR1 is KGHSH and CDR2 LQKENI. CDR3 length: 17 amino acids. The V gene end was trimmed by 3 bases and the J gene end by 2 bases; junction bases not matched to a gene: 9. CDR3 nucleotide sequence: TGTGCCAGCTCACCTATAACCGGGACAGCCAACACCGGGGAGCTGTTTTTT. Its translation is CASSPITGTANTGELFF.

The V call is TRBV6-6, the J call TRBJ2-7; TRBD2 agrees at 8 bases. The CDR3 length is 13 residues. Germline loops: CDR1 MNHNY, CDR2 SVGAGI (reference sequence). The V gene end was trimmed by 5 bases and the J gene end by 5 bases; junction bases not matched to a gene: 5. The CDR3 spells CASSNRGGHEQYF. Written as DNA, the CDR3 is TGTGCCAGCAGTAACCGGGGGGGACACGAGCAGTACTTC.

The J gene is TRBJ2-3, the V gene TRBV6-6, with TRBD2 identical over 8 bases. Germline loops: CDR1 MNHNY, CDR2 SVGAGI (reference sequence). CDR3 length: 15 residues. The V and J ends lost 4 bases and 6 bases, in that order; junction bases with no gene match: 9. CDR3 residues: CASSLGVAGIDTQYF. DNA of the CDR3: TGTGCCAGCAGTTTAGGAGTAGCGGGGATTGATACGCAGTATTTT.

This sequence joins TRBV5-1 and TRBJ2-1; 9 bases fit TRBD1. The junction had 6 bases not matched to a gene; V was cut back by 4 bases and J by 7 bases. The CDR3 is 14 amino acids. CDR1 is SGHRS, CDR2 YFSETQ, per germline. This CDR3 reads CASSGPQGANEQFF. CDR3 nucleotide sequence: TGCGCCAGCAGCGGGCCACAGGGGGCGAATGAGCAGTTCTTC.